These T cell receptor beta chains were read from a single sample in a study of CD8 T cells in Susac syndrome. TCRdb itself ran the immunoSEQ multiplex PCR reads through MiXCR, one entry per CDR3 protein. This table holds over 350,000 distinct CDR3 sequences, approximately 89% found once. The sequencing input was CD8+ T cells from PBMCs. The source is a human donor with multiple sclerosis. Each CDR3 is given without its conserved first and last residue.

V: TRBV20-1; J: TRBJ2-5; CDR3: SARAGLAGGRSQTQY
V: TRBV30; J: TRBJ2-1; CDR3: AWSVSRVYNEQF
V: TRBV6-5; J: TRBJ2-2; CDR3: ASSSLRLAGGTGELF
V: TRBV20-1; J: TRBJ2-1; CDR3: SAIPGLAPYNEQF
V: TRBV10-2; J: TRBJ2-1; CDR3: ASSEAGAYYNEQF
V: TRBV20-1; J: TRBJ1-4; CDR3: SARERDSATNEKLF
V: TRBV27; J: TRBJ1-5; CDR3: ASSPVGGGQPQH
V: TRBV27; J: TRBJ2-7; CDR3: ASSLWSETGYEQY
V: TRBV11-2; J: TRBJ1-2; CDR3: ASSSAGPYGYT
V: TRBV7-9; J: TRBJ1-1; CDR3: ASSWDRGTTEAF
V: TRBV2; J: TRBJ2-7; CDR3: ASRGSPYEQY
V: TRBV21-1; J: TRBJ2-1; CDR3: ASPRGVKNEQF
V: TRBV15; J: TRBJ1-3; CDR3: AAGTGKLNSGNTIY
V: TRBV6-1; J: TRBJ1-1; CDR3: ASRPIRIGEPEAF
V: TRBV6-1; J: TRBJ1-4; CDR3: ASSEALGQGEKLF
V: TRBV5-1; J: TRBJ1-1; CDR3: ASSLRGERNTEAF
V: TRBV20-1; J: TRBJ1-5; CDR3: SASPDRIYSNQPQH
V: TRBV28; J: TRBJ1-1; CDR3: ASSSTPVVTEAF
V: TRBV13; J: TRBJ2-7; CDR3: ASSSPRDRHEQY
V: TRBV11-2; J: TRBJ2-7; CDR3: ASSLSLGGMSSYEQY
V: TRBV19; J: TRBJ2-2; CDR3: ASSGQSEGPGELF
V: TRBV27; J: TRBJ2-1; CDR3: ASSLITGGTSGGAGVDEQF
V: TRBV2; J: TRBJ2-3; CDR3: AGSEGTGPNTQY
V: TRBV12-3/TRBV12-4; J: TRBJ1-1; CDR3: ASSLNDEITEAF
V: TRBV30; J: TRBJ1-2; CDR3: AWRGYGYT
V: TRBV5-4; J: TRBJ2-3; CDR3: ASMPESPDTQY
V: TRBV6-1; J: TRBJ2-7; CDR3: ASSENEREVAYEQY
V: TRBV27; J: TRBJ1-2; CDR3: ATRDRGSGYT
V: TRBV27; J: TRBJ2-7; CDR3: ASSLGGEQY
V: TRBV27; J: TRBJ2-7; CDR3: ASSFGHSYEQY
V: TRBV6-1; J: TRBJ1-4; CDR3: ASSEEPGTPKGKLF
V: TRBV6-6; J: TRBJ2-7; CDR3: ASSSGTGRYEQY
V: TRBV29-1; J: TRBJ1-3; CDR3: SVEVPSLNSGNTIY
V: TRBV7-9; J: TRBJ1-2; CDR3: ASSPLTTDRSNYGYT
V: TRBV19; J: TRBJ2-7; CDR3: ASSTPTGQKAYEQY
V: TRBV27; J: TRBJ2-3; CDR3: ASSWTSGGAGDTQY
V: TRBV29-1; J: TRBJ1-1; CDR3: SVEVGEAEAF
V: TRBV27; J: TRBJ1-5; CDR3: ASSLSGQGARQPQH
V: TRBV4-1; J: TRBJ1-1; CDR3: ASSKAGNVEAEAF
V: TRBV7-6; J: TRBJ2-1; CDR3: ASSYLVYPVVSNNEQF
V: TRBV5-1; J: TRBJ1-1; CDR3: ASSFYSRFFLTEAF
V: TRBV30; J: TRBJ2-7; CDR3: AWIPAGQGNYEQY
V: TRBV12-5; J: TRBJ2-2; CDR3: ASGLSTGELF
V: TRBV5-1; J: TRBJ2-2; CDR3: ASSLDVSGVRGNTGELF
V: TRBV5-1; J: TRBJ2-7; CDR3: ASSGTSGYEQY
V: TRBV7-9; J: TRBJ1-5; CDR3: ASSLDLGSNQPQH
V: TRBV29-1; J: TRBJ1-2; CDR3: SVDTGNYGYT
V: TRBV5-1; J: TRBJ2-2; CDR3: ASRPGTSNTGELF
V: TRBV19; J: TRBJ2-1; CDR3: ASSRGRSNEQF
V: TRBV10-3; J: TRBJ1-2; CDR3: AISELIRGQHGYT
V: TRBV4-2; J: TRBJ2-7; CDR3: ASSQDSPGLARISHEQY
V: TRBV6-5; J: TRBJ1-5; CDR3: ASSYSGGPQH
V: TRBV20-1; J: TRBJ2-1; CDR3: SARDRTGLAGGHNEQF